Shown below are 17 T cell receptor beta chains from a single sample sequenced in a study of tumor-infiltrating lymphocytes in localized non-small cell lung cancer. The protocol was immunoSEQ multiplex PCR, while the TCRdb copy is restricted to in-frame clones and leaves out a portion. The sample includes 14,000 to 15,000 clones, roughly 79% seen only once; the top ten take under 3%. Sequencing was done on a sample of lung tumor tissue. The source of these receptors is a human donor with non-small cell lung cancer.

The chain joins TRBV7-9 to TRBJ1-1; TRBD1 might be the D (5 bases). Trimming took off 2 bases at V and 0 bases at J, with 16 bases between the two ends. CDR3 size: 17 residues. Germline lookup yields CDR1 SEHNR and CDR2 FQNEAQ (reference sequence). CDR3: CASSLSRDGFMNTEAFF. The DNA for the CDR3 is TGTGCCAGCAGCTTAAGTCGGGACGGATTCATGAACACTGAAGCTTTCTTT.

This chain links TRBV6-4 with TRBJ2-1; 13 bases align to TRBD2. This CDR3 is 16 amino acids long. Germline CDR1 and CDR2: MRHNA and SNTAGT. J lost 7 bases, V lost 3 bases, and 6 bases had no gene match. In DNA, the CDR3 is TGTGCCAGCAGTGATTCCGGGACTAGCGGGGATAATGAGCAGTTCTTC. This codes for CASSDSGTSGDNEQFF.

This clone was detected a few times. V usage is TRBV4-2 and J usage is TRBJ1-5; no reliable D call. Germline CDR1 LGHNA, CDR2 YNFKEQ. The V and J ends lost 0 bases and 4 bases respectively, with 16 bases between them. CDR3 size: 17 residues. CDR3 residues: CASSQESTRRSNQPQHF. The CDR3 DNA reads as TGTGCCAGCAGCCAAGAATCAACGAGACGGTCAAATCAGCCCCAGCATTTT.

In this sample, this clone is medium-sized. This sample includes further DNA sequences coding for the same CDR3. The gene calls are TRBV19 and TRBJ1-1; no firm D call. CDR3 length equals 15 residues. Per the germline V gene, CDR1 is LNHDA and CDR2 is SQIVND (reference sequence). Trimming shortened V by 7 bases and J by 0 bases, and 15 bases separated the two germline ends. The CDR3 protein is CASNRGRTLNTEAFF. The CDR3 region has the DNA TGTGCCAGTAACCGAGGACGAACATTGAACACTGAAGCTTTCTTT.

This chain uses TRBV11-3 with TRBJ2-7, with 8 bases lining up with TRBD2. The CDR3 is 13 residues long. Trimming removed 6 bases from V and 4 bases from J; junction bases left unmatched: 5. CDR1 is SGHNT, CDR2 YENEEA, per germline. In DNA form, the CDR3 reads TGTGCCAGCAGACGGGGGGGAATATACGAGCAGTACTTC. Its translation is CASRRGGIYEQYF.

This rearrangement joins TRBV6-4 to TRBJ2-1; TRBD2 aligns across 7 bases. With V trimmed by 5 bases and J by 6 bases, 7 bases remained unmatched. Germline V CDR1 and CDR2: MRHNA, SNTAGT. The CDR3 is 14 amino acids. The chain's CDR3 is CASSFLADPNEQFF. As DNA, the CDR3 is TGTGCCAGCAGTTTCCTAGCGGACCCCAATGAGCAGTTCTTC.

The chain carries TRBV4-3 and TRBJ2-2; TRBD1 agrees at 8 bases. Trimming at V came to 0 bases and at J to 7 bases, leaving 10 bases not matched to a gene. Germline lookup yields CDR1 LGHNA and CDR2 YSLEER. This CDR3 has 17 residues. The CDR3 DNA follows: TGCGCCAGCAGCCAAGAACGGGGGATTACAGGGGGCGGGGAGCTGTTTTTT. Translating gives CASSQERGITGGGELFF.

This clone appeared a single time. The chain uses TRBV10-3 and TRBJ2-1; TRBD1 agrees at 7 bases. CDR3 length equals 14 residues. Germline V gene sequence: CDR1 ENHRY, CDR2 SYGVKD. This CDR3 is CANSPRGIGDEQFF. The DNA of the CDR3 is TGTGCAAACTCCCCCAGGGGGATTGGAGATGAGCAGTTCTTC.

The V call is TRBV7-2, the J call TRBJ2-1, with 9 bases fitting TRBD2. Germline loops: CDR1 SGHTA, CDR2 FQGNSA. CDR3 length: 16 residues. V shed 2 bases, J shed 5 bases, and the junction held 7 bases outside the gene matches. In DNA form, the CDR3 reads TGTGCCAGCAGCTTATTTGTTGCGGGAGGGGACAATGAGCAGTTCTTC. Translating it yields CASSLFVAGGDNEQFF.

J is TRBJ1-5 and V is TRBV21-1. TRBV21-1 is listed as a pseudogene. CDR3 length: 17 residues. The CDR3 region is CASSKQSREGGNQPQHF. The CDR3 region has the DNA TGTGCCAGCAGCAAACAAAGCCGGGAAGGTGGCAATCAGCCCCAGCATTTT.

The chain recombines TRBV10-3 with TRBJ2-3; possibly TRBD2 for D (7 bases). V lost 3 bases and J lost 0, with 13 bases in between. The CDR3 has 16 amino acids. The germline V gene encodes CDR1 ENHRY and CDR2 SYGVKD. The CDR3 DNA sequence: TGTGCCATCAGTGATAAGGGGGGGCCTAGCACAGATACGCAGTATTTT. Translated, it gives CAISDKGGPSTDTQYF.

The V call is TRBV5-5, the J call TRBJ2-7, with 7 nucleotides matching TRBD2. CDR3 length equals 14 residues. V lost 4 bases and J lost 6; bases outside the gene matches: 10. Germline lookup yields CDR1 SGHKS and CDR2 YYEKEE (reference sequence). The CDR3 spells CASSPSRASGEQYF. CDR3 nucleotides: TGTGCCAGCAGCCCATCCAGGGCTAGCGGCGAGCAGTACTTC.

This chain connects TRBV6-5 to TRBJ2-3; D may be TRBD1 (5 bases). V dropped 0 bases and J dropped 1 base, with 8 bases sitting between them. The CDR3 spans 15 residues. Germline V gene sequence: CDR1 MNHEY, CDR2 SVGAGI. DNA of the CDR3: TGTGCCAGCAGTTACTCCTCACAGGGCACAGATACGCAGTATTTT. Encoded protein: CASSYSSQGTDTQYF.

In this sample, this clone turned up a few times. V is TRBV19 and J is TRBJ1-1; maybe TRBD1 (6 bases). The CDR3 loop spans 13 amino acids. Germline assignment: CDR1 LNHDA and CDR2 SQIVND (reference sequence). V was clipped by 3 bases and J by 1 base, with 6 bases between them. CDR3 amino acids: CASSMTGNTEAFF. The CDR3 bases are TGTGCCAGTAGTATGACAGGGAACACTGAAGCTTTCTTT.

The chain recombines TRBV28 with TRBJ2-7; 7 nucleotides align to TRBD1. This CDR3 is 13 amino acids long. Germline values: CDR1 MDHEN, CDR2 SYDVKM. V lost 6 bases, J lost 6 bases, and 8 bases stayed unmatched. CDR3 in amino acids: CASSPQGSSEQYF. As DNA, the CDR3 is TGTGCCAGCAGCCCACAGGGGTCTAGCGAGCAGTACTTC.

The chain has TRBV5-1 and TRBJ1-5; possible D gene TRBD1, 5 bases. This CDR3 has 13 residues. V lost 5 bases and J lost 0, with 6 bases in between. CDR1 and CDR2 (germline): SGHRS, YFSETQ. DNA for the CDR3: TGCGCCAGCAGGCAGGGTAGCAATCAGCCCCAGCATTTT. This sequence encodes CASRQGSNQPQHF.

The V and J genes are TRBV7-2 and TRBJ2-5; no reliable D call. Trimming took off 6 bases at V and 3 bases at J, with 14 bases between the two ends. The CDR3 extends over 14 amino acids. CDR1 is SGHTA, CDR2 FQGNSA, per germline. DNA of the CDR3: TGTGCCAGCAGTTTATATGGGTCGGAAGAGACCCAGTACTTC. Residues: CASSLYGSEETQYF.